The sequence of this TCR beta chain was determined in a study of shared clonotypes between healthy human individuals. Profiled with immunoSEQ multiplex PCR; TCRdb holds only in-frame clones, not every one. The sample records 800,000 or so clones, around 96% being singletons. Naive CD8 cells lacked CD45RO and underwent positive selection for CCR7, leaving out terminally differentiated effector memory CD45RA+ cells. V gave up 6 bases and J gave up 2 bases, with 10 bases separating them. The CDR3 runs 13 residues. CDR1 is SGHVS, CDR2 FQNEAQ, per germline. The clonotype was recovered from a man aged 25-45 years in good health. The chain recombines TRBV7-8 with TRBJ1-2; no clear D. Material for sequencing was naive CD8+ T cells sorted from blood. The CDR3 sequence is CASSSHENYGYTF. DNA for the CDR3: TGTGCCAGCAGTTCTCACGAAAACTATGGCTACACCTTC.